This T cell receptor (beta chain) stems from a study of T cell responses to AZD1222 COVID-19 vaccine. The germline gives CDR1 SQVTM, CDR2 ANQGSEA. The CDR3 sequence is 12 residues long. The ends lost 6 bases at V and 7 bases at J; junction bases unmatched: 9. In this sample, this clone turned up a few times. This table comes from immunoSEQ multiplex PCR, and its TCRdb copy is limited to in-frame clones, with some not included. The sample consists of some 120,000 clones, roughly 85% of them appearing once. The chain couples TRBV29-1 to TRBJ2-7, with TRBD2 matching 7 bases. This receptor was identified in an adult in good health. Sequenced material: peripheral blood, taken on day 0 of AZD1222 vaccination. CDR3 sequence: CSVRRGVGEQYF. The CDR3 bases are TGCAGCGTCCGTCGGGGGGTGGGAGAGCAGTACTTC.